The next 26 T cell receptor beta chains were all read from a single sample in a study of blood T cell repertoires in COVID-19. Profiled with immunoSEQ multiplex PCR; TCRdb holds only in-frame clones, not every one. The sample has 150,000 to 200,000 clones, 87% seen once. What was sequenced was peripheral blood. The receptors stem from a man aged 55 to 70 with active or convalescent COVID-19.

The CDR3 sequence is CASSYTGTGNIQYF. CDR3 nucleotide sequence: TGTGCCAGCAGCTACACCGGGACAGGGAACATTCAGTACTTC. The V gene is TRBV7-9, the J gene TRBJ2-4; 9 bases match TRBD1. Germline CDR1 SEHNR, CDR2 FQNEAQ (reference sequence). The V gene end was trimmed by 4 bases and the J gene end by 7 bases; junction bases not matched to a gene: 5. This CDR3 contains 14 residues.

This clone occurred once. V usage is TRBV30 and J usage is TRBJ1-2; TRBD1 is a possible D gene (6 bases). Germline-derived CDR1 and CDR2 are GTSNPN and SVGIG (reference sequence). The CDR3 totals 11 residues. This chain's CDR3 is CAQGGSYGYTF. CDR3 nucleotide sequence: TGTGCGCAAGGGGGATCCTATGGCTACACCTTC.

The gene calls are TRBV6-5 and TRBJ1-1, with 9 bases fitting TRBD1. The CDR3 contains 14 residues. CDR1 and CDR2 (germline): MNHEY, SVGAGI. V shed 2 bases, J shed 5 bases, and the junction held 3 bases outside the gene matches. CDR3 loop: CASSYGTGRTEAFF. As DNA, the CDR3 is TGTGCCAGCAGTTACGGGACAGGGCGAACTGAAGCTTTCTTT.

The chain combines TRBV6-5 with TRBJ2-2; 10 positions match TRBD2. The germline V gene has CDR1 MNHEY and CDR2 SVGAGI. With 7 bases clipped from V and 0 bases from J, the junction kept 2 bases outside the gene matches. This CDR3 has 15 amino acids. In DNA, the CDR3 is TGTGCCAGCACGAGCGGGGGGGCGAACACCGGGGAGCTGTTTTTT. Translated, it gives CASTSGGANTGELFF.

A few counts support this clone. The CDR3 DNA is TGTGCCAGCAGCTTGGGTTTAGAGGGGGGGACTGAAGCTTTCTTT. It yields the protein CASSLGLEGGTEAFF. The V and J genes are TRBV5-6 and TRBJ1-1; D possibly corresponds to TRBD1 (6 bases). The CDR3 sequence is 15 residues long. Trimming took 0 bases from V and 5 from J, leaving 14 bases between them. The germline CDR1 and CDR2 sequences are SGHDT and YYEEEE.

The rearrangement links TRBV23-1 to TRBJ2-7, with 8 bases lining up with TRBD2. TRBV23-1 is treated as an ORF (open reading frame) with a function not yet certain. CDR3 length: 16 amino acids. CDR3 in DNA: TGCCCCCGCAGTCAATCCGCGGCGGGGGGTGGCGACGAGCAGTACTTC. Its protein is CPRSQSAAGGGDEQYF.

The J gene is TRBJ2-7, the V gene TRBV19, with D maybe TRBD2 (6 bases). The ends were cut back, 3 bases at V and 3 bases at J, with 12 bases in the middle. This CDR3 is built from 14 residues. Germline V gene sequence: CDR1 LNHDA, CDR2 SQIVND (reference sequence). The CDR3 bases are TGTGCCAGTAGTATCAGGCTGGGGGGCTACGAGCAGTACTTC. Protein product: CASSIRLGGYEQYF.

The CDR3 DNA follows: TGTGCCAGCTCTCCAGGCCGGGGGAGGGGTGAGCAGTTCTTC. Its protein product is CASSPGRGRGEQFF. This chain connects TRBV27 to TRBJ2-1, with TRBD2 identical over 7 bases. V lost 8 bases to trimming and J lost 9 bases; unmatched junction nucleotides: 13. Germline values: CDR1 MNHEY, CDR2 SMNVEV (reference sequence). The CDR3 is made up of 14 amino acids.

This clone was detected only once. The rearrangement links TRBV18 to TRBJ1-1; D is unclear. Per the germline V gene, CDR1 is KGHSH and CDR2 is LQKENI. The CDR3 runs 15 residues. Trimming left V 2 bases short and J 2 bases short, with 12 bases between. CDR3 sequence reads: CASSPIFVSNTEAFF. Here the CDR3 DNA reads TGTGCCAGCTCACCAATATTTGTGAGTAACACTGAAGCTTTCTTT.

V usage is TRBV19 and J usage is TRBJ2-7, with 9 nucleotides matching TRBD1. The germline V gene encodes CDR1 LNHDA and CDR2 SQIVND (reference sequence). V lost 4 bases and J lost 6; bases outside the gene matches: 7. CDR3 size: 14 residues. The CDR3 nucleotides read TGTGCCAGTAGTACGGACAGGGGTCGGTTCGAGCAGTACTTC. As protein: CASSTDRGRFEQYF.

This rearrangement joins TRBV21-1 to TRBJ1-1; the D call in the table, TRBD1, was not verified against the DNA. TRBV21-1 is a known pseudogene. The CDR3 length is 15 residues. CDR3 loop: CASSKPEGGASEAFF. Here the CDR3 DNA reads TGTGCCAGCAGCAAACCCGAAGGGGGCGCCTCCGAAGCTTTCTTT.

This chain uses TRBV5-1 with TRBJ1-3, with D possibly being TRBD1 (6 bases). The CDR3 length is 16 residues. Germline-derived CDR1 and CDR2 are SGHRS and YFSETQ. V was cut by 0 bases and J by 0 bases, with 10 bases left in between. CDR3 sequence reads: CASSLDRADSGNTIYF. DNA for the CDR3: TGCGCCAGCAGCTTGGACAGGGCGGACTCTGGAAACACCATATATTTT.

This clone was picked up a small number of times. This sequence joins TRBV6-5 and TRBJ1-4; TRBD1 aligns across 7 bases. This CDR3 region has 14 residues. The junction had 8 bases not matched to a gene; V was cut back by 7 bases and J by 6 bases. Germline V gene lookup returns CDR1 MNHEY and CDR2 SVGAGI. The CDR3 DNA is TGTGCCAGCACCGCGACAGGGACACATGAAAAACTGTTTTTT. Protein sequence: CASTATGTHEKLFF.

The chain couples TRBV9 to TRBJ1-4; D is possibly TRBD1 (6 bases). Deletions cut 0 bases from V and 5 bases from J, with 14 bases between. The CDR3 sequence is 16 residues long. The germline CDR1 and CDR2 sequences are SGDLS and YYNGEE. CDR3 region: CASSVGIGQSNEKLFF. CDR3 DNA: TGTGCCAGCAGCGTAGGAATCGGACAGAGCAATGAAAAACTGTTTTTT.

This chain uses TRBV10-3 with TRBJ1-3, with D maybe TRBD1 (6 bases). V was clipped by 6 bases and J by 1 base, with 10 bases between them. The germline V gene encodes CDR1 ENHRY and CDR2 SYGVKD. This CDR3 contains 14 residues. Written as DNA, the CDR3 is TGTGCCATCAGGTCAGGGGCTTCTGGAAACACCATATATTTT. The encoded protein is CAIRSGASGNTIYF.

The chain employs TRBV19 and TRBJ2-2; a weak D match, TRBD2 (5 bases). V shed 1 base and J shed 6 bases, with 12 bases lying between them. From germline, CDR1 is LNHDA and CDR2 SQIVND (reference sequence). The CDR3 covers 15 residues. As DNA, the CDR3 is TGTGCCAGTAGTATAGCTTCTAGCATCCCCGGGGAGCTGTTTTTT. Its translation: CASSIASSIPGELFF.

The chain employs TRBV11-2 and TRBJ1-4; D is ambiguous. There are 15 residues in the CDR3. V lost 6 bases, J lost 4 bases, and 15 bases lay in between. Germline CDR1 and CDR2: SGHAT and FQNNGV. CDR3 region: CASSFSSGINEKLFF. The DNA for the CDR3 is TGTGCCAGCAGTTTCTCCAGCGGGATTAATGAAAAACTGTTTTTT.

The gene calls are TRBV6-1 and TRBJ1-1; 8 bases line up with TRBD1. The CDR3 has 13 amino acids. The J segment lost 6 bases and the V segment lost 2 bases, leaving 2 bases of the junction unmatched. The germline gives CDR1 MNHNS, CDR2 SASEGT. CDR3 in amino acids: CASSEQGASEAFF. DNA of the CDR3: TGTGCCAGCAGTGAACAGGGGGCGTCTGAAGCTTTCTTT.

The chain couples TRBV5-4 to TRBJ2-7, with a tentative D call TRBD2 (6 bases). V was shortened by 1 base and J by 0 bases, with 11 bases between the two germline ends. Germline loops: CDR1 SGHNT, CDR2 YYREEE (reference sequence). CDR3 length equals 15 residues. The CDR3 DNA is TGTGCCAGCAGCTTGAATCGGGGGTACTCCTACGAGCAGTACTTC. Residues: CASSLNRGYSYEQYF.

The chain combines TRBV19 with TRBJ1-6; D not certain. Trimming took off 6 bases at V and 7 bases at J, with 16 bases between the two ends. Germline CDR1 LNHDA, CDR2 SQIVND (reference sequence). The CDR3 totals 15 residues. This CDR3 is CASSYRSRGNSPLHF. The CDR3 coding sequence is TGTGCCAGTAGCTATCGGAGCAGAGGGAATTCACCCCTCCACTTT.

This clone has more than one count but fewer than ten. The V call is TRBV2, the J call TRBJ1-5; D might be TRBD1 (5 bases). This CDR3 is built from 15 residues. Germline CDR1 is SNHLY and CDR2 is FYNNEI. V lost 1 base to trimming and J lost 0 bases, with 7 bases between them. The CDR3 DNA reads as TGTGCCAGCAGTGAAGGACAGACTAGCAATCAGCCCCAGCATTTT. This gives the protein CASSEGQTSNQPQHF.

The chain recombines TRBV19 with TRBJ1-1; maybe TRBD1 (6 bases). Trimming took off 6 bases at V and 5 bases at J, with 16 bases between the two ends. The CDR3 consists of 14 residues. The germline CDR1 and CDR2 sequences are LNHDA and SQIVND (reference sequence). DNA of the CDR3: TGTGCCAGTAGAGAAGGCAGGGGCCGAACTGAAGCTTTCTTT. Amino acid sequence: CASREGRGRTEAFF.

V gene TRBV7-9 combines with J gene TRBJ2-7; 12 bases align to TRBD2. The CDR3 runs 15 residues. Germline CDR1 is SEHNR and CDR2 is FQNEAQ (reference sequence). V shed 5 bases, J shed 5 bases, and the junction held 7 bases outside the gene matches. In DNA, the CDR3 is TGTGCCAGCAGCGCCAGGGGACTAGCGGGCCACGAGCAGTACTTC. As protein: CASSARGLAGHEQYF.

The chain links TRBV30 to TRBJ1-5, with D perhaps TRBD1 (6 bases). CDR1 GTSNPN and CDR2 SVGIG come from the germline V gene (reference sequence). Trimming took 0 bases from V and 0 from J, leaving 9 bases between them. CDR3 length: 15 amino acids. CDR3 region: CAWSVGGVSNQPQHF. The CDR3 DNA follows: TGTGCCTGGAGTGTAGGGGGGGTTAGCAATCAGCCCCAGCATTTT.

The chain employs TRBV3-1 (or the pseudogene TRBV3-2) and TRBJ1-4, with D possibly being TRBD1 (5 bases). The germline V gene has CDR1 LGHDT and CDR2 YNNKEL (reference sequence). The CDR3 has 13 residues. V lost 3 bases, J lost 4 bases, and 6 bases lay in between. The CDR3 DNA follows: TGTGCCAGCAGCCAGACAGTTAATGAAAAACTGTTTTTT. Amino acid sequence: CASSQTVNEKLFF.

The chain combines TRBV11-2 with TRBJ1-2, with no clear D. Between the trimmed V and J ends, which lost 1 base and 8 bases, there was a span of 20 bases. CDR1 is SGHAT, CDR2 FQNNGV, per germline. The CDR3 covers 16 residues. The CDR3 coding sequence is TGTGCCAGCAGCTTAGGTCGTGGTACAGCTATCAGAGGCTACACCTTC. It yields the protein CASSLGRGTAIRGYTF.